This passage covers 31 T cell receptor beta chains from one sample sequenced in a study of blood T cell repertoires in COVID-19. Measured with immunoSEQ multiplex PCR; TCRdb has only the in-frame clones, and not every one. In the table there are 150,000 to 200,000 clones, 86% of which are singletons. The sequencing input was peripheral blood. Every receptor here comes from a woman between 65 and 79 years old with acute or convalescent COVID-19.

This clone was seen a handful of times. The rearrangement uses TRBV6-2 or TRBV6-3 and TRBJ2-2, with D possibly TRBD2 on 6 matching bases. The CDR3 extends over 16 amino acids. Germline V gene sequence: CDR1 MNHEY, CDR2 SVGEGT. Between the trimmed V and J ends, which lost 5 bases and 4 bases, there was a span of 17 bases. CDR3 nucleotide sequence: TGTGCCAGCAGTACAAACCGGGACTCACTCACCGGGGAGCTGTTTTTT. Residues: CASSTNRDSLTGELFF.

The CDR3 nucleotides are TGTGCCACCAGTGCGCGGGGGGTCCCCTACAATGAGCAGTTCTTC. This sequence encodes CATSARGVPYNEQFF. This chain connects TRBV24-1 to TRBJ2-1; 8 bases agree with TRBD2. This CDR3 region has 15 residues. Germline V gene lookup returns CDR1 KGHDR and CDR2 SFDVKD. J lost 2 bases, V lost 5 bases, and 4 bases had no gene match.

For the CDR3, the DNA is TGTGCCATCAGTGAGTCCCCGACAGGGATGAACACTGAAGCTTTCTTT. This codes for CAISESPTGMNTEAFF. This chain uses TRBV10-3 with TRBJ1-1; 7 nucleotides agree with TRBD1. CDR3 size: 16 residues. The V gene end was trimmed by 0 bases and the J gene end by 0 bases; junction bases not matched to a gene: 4. Germline CDR1 is ENHRY and CDR2 is SYGVKD.

This rearrangement joins TRBV5-4 to TRBJ1-1; TRBD1 matches at 8 bases. This CDR3 is 17 amino acids long. Germline values: CDR1 SGHNT, CDR2 YYREEE (reference sequence). J lost 1 base, V lost 0 bases, and 8 bases had no gene match. The CDR3 protein is CASSLDLGGTGNTEAFF. The CDR3 DNA follows: TGTGCCAGCAGCTTGGATTTGGGGGGGACAGGGAACACTGAAGCTTTCTTT.

This clone came up a few times. The rearrangement joins TRBV2 to TRBJ1-5; 7 bases fit TRBD1. The CDR3 loop spans 15 amino acids. From germline, CDR1 is SNHLY and CDR2 FYNNEI. V shed 5 bases and J 6 bases; nucleotides not matched to a gene: 10. This CDR3 is CASSSGTALVQPQHF. The CDR3 region has the DNA TGTGCCAGCAGTTCCGGGACAGCCCTGGTTCAGCCCCAGCATTTT.

CDR3 nucleotides: TGTGCCAGCAGTTTATCGGGGGTTCAGCCCCAGCATTTT. Translating gives CASSLSGVQPQHF. The V call is TRBV12-3 or TRBV12-4, the J call TRBJ1-5; TRBD1 is a possible D gene (5 bases). The length of the CDR3 is 13 residues. The V end lost 2 bases, the J end lost 6 bases, and 8 bases lay between the germline ends.

The chain uses TRBV5-1 and TRBJ1-4, with TRBD1 matching 7 bases. This CDR3 contains 15 residues. With 1 base clipped from V and 7 bases from J, the junction kept 7 bases outside the gene matches. In germline, CDR1 is SGHRS, CDR2 YFSETQ. The CDR3 is CASSLPGGIGEKLFF. CDR3 DNA sequence: TGCGCCAGCAGCTTGCCAGGGGGGATCGGTGAAAAACTGTTTTTT. The full variable domain, its missing parts supplied by reference TRBV5-1 and TRBJ1-4, is KAGVTQTPRYLIKTRGQQVTLSCSPISGHRSVSWYQQTPGQGLQFLFEYFSETQRNKGNFPGRFSGRQFSNSRSEMNVSTLELGDSALYLCASSLPGGIGEKLFFGSGTQLSVL.

The V gene is TRBV29-1, the J gene TRBJ2-1; possible D gene TRBD2, 7 bases. V was pared by 7 bases and J by 9 bases, with 13 bases between. This CDR3 contains 11 residues. CDR1 is SQVTM, CDR2 ANQGSEA, per germline. Here the CDR3 DNA reads TGCAGCGCCCTGAGGGGGGGTGAGCAGTTCTTC. It codes for CSALRGGEQFF.

This chain uses TRBV7-9 with TRBJ2-5, with TRBD1 matching over 7 bases. The CDR3 contains 15 residues. Trimming took 5 bases from V and 4 from J; bases not matched to a gene: 10. Germline assignment: CDR1 SEHNR and CDR2 FQNEAQ (reference sequence). The DNA for the CDR3 is TGTGCCAGCAGCCTCACCGGGACAGTAATAGAGACCCAGTACTTC. Amino acid sequence: CASSLTGTVIETQYF.

CDR3 DNA sequence: TGTGGAACGGGGGACAGTAGCAATCAGCCCCAGCATTTT. It codes for CGTGDSSNQPQHF. The chain recombines TRBV6-5 with TRBJ1-5; 7 positions agree with TRBD1. This CDR3 is 13 amino acids long. Germline-derived CDR1 and CDR2 are MNHEY and SVGAGI.

The J gene is TRBJ2-7, the V gene TRBV29-1, with 9 bases fitting TRBD1. The V gene end was trimmed by 4 bases and the J gene end by 6 bases; junction bases not matched to a gene: 10. Germline V CDR1 and CDR2: SQVTM, ANQGSEA. The length of the CDR3 is 14 residues. Here the CDR3 reads CSVARTGVKFEQYF. Here the CDR3 DNA reads TGCAGCGTTGCCCGGACAGGGGTTAAGTTCGAGCAGTACTTC.

CDR3 protein: CASSKDREGFF. CDR3 sequence (DNA): TGTGCCAGCTCAAAGGACAGGGAAGGGTTCTTC. This sequence joins TRBV18 and TRBJ2-1, with TRBD1 matching 8 bases. The CDR3 covers 11 residues. Losses at the gene ends were 5 bases for V and 15 bases for J; bases not matched to a gene: 6. Looked up from germline, CDR1 is KGHSH and CDR2 is LQKENI.

The rearrangement uses TRBV6-1 and TRBJ2-4; D may be TRBD1 (6 bases). V was cut by 2 bases and J by 0 bases, with 14 bases left in between. The V gene's germline CDR1 is MNHNS and CDR2 SASEGT. This CDR3 is built from 17 residues. CDR3 DNA: TGTGCCAGCAGTGAACAGGGGTTCATTCTAGCCAAAAACATTCAGTACTTC. It encodes CASSEQGFILAKNIQYF.

In its sample, this clone was seen once. The chain links TRBV30 to TRBJ1-6, with no clear D. V was trimmed by 1 base and J by 9 bases, leaving 16 bases between them. Germline V lookup: CDR1 GTSNPN, CDR2 SVGIG (reference sequence). The CDR3 is made up of 15 amino acids. CDR3 coding DNA: TGTGCCTGGAGTGAGTCAGGCGTTCTGGTTTCACCCCTCCACTTT. This codes for CAWSESGVLVSPLHF. Combining the CDR3 with reference TRBV30 and TRBJ1-6 gives the whole variable domain SQTIHQWPATLVQPVGSPLSLECTVEGTSNPNLYWYRQAAGRGLQLLFYSVGIGQISSEVPQNLSASRPQDRQFILSSKKLLLSDSGFYLCAWSESGVLVSPLHFGNGTRLTVT.

The V call is TRBV6-2 or TRBV6-3, the J call TRBJ2-7; 7 bases match TRBD1. J was trimmed by 10 bases and V by 5 bases; bases with no gene match: 5. Looked up from germline, CDR1 is MNHEY and CDR2 is SVGEGT. The CDR3 has 11 amino acids. This CDR3 is CASSNRQGQYF. CDR3 nucleotide sequence: TGTGCCAGCAGTAATAGACAGGGCCAGTACTTC.

In its sample, this clone was seen a few times. The chain recombines TRBV28 with TRBJ1-4, with D hard to call. Germline loops: CDR1 MDHEN, CDR2 SYDVKM. CDR3 length equals 15 residues. Trimming removed 5 bases at V and 3 bases at J, with 13 bases between. CDR3 sequence: CASSLYKGANEKLFF. The CDR3 region has the DNA TGTGCCAGCAGTCTCTACAAGGGAGCTAATGAAAAACTGTTTTTT.

The rearrangement links TRBV7-8 to TRBJ2-1; 9 nucleotides match TRBD2. Trimming took 5 bases from V and 4 from J; bases not matched to a gene: 6. The CDR3 loop spans 15 amino acids. CDR1 and CDR2 from the germline V gene are SGHVS and FQNEAQ. The CDR3 spells CASSLSGSRYNEQFF. In DNA, the CDR3 is TGTGCCAGCAGCCTTAGCGGGAGTAGATACAATGAGCAGTTCTTC.

This clone was seen a handful of times. J is TRBJ1-4 and V is TRBV18; 8 bases line up with TRBD1. Germline V gives CDR1 KGHSH, CDR2 LQKENI. J lost 8 bases, V lost 0 bases, and 11 bases had no gene match. The CDR3 has 17 residues. The DNA of the CDR3 is TGTGCCAGCTCACCACCGGGGGCGACAGGGGTGAGGGAAAAACTGTTTTTT. Its translation is CASSPPGATGVREKLFF.

CDR3 sequence (DNA): TGTGCCAGCAGACGGGACAGGGAGAACACTGAAGCTTTCTTT. Amino acids: CASRRDRENTEAFF. The chain uses TRBV2 and TRBJ1-1, with TRBD1 identical over 9 bases. V dropped 6 bases and J dropped 1; count of bases not matched to a gene: 3. Germline V gene sequence: CDR1 SNHLY, CDR2 FYNNEI. The CDR3 contains 14 residues.

In this sample, this clone turned up once. The chain employs TRBV7-9 and TRBJ1-2; 7 bases are a match to TRBD1. CDR1 is SEHNR and CDR2 is FQNEAQ in the germline V gene (reference sequence). With V trimmed by 5 bases and J by 7 bases, 13 bases remained unmatched. The CDR3 runs to 15 residues. The DNA for the CDR3 is TGTGCCAGCAGCCGACAGGGAACAGTCTTACGTGGCTACACCTTC. Its translation: CASSRQGTVLRGYTF.

The genes are TRBV5-1 and TRBJ1-4; 7 positions agree with TRBD1. V was clipped by 3 bases and J by 5 bases; unmatched bases: 10. This CDR3 spans 16 amino acids. Germline CDR1 and CDR2: SGHRS and YFSETQ. DNA for the CDR3: TGCGCCAGCAGCTCCCAAGGGGGCGAGACGAATGAAAAACTGTTTTTT. This gives the protein CASSSQGGETNEKLFF.

The rearrangement uses TRBV4-2 and TRBJ1-1; D is uncertain. The V gene lost 0 bases and the J gene lost 6 bases, with 17 bases spanning the gap. This CDR3 is built from 16 residues. Germline V gives CDR1 LGHNA, CDR2 YNFKEQ. CDR3 coding DNA: TGTGCCAGCAGCCAAGAATTGTCGGGAATGTTCGCTGAAGCTTTCTTT. This translates into CASSQELSGMFAEAFF.

The chain employs TRBV6-6 and TRBJ2-1; 9 nucleotides line up with TRBD2. Germline V CDR1 and CDR2: MNHNY, SVGAGI (reference sequence). The CDR3 runs 15 residues. V was pared by 2 bases and J by 7 bases, with 6 bases of the junction left unmatched. CDR3 sequence: CASSYVAGGENEQFF. DNA of the CDR3: TGTGCCAGCAGTTACGTTGCGGGAGGGGAAAATGAGCAGTTCTTC.

This chain connects TRBV2 to TRBJ2-7; 7 bases match TRBD1. Trimming at V came to 4 bases and at J to 3 bases, leaving 9 bases not matched to a gene. The CDR3 totals 15 residues. Per germline, CDR1 SNHLY and CDR2 FYNNEI. This CDR3 reads CASSGRDSLFYEQYF. The CDR3 DNA reads as TGTGCCAGCAGTGGCAGGGACAGTCTTTTCTACGAGCAGTACTTC. Drawing the rest from reference TRBV2 and TRBJ2-7, the complete variable domain is EPEVTQTPSHQVTQMGQEVILRCVPISNHLYFYWYRQILGQKVEFLVSFYNNEISEKSEIFDDQFSVERPDGSNFTLKIRSTKLEDSAMYFCASSGRDSLFYEQYFGPGTRLTVT.

This rearrangement joins TRBV19 to TRBJ2-3; D remains ambiguous. V was clipped by 1 base and J by 6 bases, with 14 bases between them. This CDR3 comprises 15 residues. Germline values: CDR1 LNHDA, CDR2 SQIVND (reference sequence). The CDR3 DNA follows: TGTGCCAGTAGTATAGTGGGCCAGCCGAAGGATACGCAGTATTTT. It specifies CASSIVGQPKDTQYF.

This chain connects TRBV12-5 to TRBJ2-5, with D possibly TRBD1 on 6 matching bases. The CDR3 length is 14 residues. Trimming took 1 base from V and 4 from J, leaving 10 bases between them. Germline V CDR1 and CDR2: LGHNT, FRNRAP. The CDR3 DNA is TGTGCTAGTGGTTTGGGGGACACCTCAGAGACCCAGTACTTC. It yields the protein CASGLGDTSETQYF.

This chain joins TRBV18 and TRBJ1-2; 7 nucleotides align to TRBD1. V was clipped by 0 bases and J by 2 bases; unmatched bases: 6. The CDR3 sequence is 16 residues long. Germline V gene sequence: CDR1 KGHSH, CDR2 LQKENI. The CDR3 DNA follows: TGTGCCAGCTCACCACCAACTAGACAGGGCAACTATGGCTACACCTTC. As protein: CASSPPTRQGNYGYTF. Supplemented by reference TRBV18 and TRBJ1-2, the full variable domain reads NAGVMQNPRHLVRRRGQEARLRCSPMKGHSHVYWYRQLPEEGLKFMVYLQKENIIDESGMPKERFSAEFPKEGPSILRIQQVVRGDSAAYFCASSPPTRQGNYGYTFGSGTRLTVV.

The rearrangement joins TRBV19 to TRBJ1-1; 8 bases are a match to TRBD1. Germline CDR1 is LNHDA and CDR2 is SQIVND (reference sequence). The CDR3 has 12 amino acids. J gave up 8 bases and V 2 bases, and 1 base lay outside the gene matches. DNA of the CDR3: TGTGCCAGTAGTATACGGACAGGGGAAGCTTTCTTT. It encodes CASSIRTGEAFF.

This sequence joins TRBV7-8 and TRBJ2-5; possibly TRBD2 for D (6 bases). V shed 0 bases and J shed 7 bases, with 9 bases lying between them. Germline CDR1 and CDR2: SGHVS and FQNEAQ. The CDR3 runs to 13 residues. The CDR3 bases are TGTGCCAGCAGCTTAGCGGGGGGAGGGACCCAGTACTTC. This translates into CASSLAGGGTQYF.

This chain joins TRBV9 and TRBJ2-3; 16 bases are a match to TRBD2. The V gene's germline CDR1 is SGDLS and CDR2 YYNGEE. V shed 4 bases, J shed 3 bases, and the junction held 11 bases outside the gene matches. The CDR3 has 19 amino acids. The CDR3 loop reads CASSPDGTSGRVQTDTQYF. The CDR3 region has the DNA TGTGCCAGCAGCCCAGATGGGACTAGCGGGAGGGTGCAAACAGATACGCAGTATTTT.

This clone was detected only a few times. V gene TRBV18 combines with J gene TRBJ1-1; D uncertain. This CDR3 spans 16 amino acids. From germline, CDR1 is KGHSH and CDR2 LQKENI. V shed 3 bases and J shed 1 base, with 15 bases lying between them. The CDR3 region is CASSPRGRGGNTEAFF. The CDR3, as DNA: TGTGCCAGCTCACCGCGAGGGCGGGGTGGGAACACTGAAGCTTTCTTT.